This TCR beta chain emerged from a study of T cell responses to AZD1222 COVID-19 vaccine. Study overall: Timing groups of about 4 and about 12 weeks for second doses were pooled.

The CDR3 is 13 amino acids. With regard to this clone: The antigen is not known.

Whole-study results and caveats: Spike-specific TCR depth and breadth grew after two AZD1222 doses. Most donors were white British and more were female, and clonal diversity was possibly underestimated.

Assay used: immunoSEQ multiplex PCR; TCRdb lists only in-frame clones, some missing. The table shows approximately 100,000 clones, with about 89% occurring only once. The clonotype was recovered from an adult in good health. Sequencing was performed on peripheral blood, taken on day 0 of AZD1222 vaccination. The chain combines TRBV21-1 with TRBJ1-3; the table gives TRBD1 as D, unverified against the DNA. TRBV21-1 is a recognized pseudogene. The CDR3 reads CASSTLDTNTIYF. DNA of the CDR3: TGTGCCAGCAGCACACTTGACACAAACACCATATATTTT.